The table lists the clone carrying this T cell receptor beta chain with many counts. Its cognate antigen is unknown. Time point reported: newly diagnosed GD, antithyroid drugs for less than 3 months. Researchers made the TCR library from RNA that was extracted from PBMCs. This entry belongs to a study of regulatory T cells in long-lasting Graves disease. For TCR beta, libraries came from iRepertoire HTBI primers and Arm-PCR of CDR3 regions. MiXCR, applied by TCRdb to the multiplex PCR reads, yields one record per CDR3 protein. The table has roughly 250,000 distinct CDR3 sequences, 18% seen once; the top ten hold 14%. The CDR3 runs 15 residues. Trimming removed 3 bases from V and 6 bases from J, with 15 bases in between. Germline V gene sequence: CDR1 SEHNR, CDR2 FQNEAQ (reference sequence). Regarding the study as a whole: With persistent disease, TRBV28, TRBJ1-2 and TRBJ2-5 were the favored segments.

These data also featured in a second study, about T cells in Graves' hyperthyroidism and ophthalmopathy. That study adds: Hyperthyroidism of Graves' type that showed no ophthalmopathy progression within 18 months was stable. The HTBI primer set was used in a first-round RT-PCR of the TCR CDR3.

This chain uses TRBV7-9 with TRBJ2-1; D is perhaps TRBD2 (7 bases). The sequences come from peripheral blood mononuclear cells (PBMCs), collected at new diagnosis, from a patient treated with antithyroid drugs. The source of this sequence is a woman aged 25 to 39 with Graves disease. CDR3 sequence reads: CASSFGLGGVNEQFF. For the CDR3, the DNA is TGTGCCAGCAGCTTCGGACTAGGGGGTGTCAATGAGCAGTTCTTC.